A selection of T cell receptor beta chains follows, all from one sample in a study of T cell responses to AZD1222 COVID-19 vaccine. The table came from immunoSEQ multiplex PCR; TCRdb's copy has only in-frame clones and leaves some out. The sample records under 200,000 clones, approximately 89% being singletons. The source material was peripheral blood, sampled on day 0 of AZD1222 vaccination. These receptors originate from an adult in good health. Each CDR3 is given with its conserved first and last residue. Fields, in order: CDR3 DNA, CDR3 protein, J gene, D gene, clone size, V gene, CDR3 length. D genes are given only for firm matches. A row's size may be missing; if present it is once, few, many or a size class.

TGTGCCAGTAGAACCGATCCGTCAGGGGGCGTTGAGCAGTTCTTC	CASRTDPSGGVEQFF	TRBJ2-1	TRBD1	.	TRBV19	15
TGCGCCAGCAGCTTCTTGGACAGGGGGCAAGAGACCCAGTACTTC	CASSFLDRGQETQYF	TRBJ2-5	TRBD1	.	TRBV5-1	15
TGTGCCAGCTCACCACCGACCGGCTATAGCTCCTACGAGCAGTACTTC	CASSPPTGYSSYEQYF	TRBJ2-7	.	.	TRBV18	16
TGTGCCACCAAGGCCGGGACAGGGAACACCGGGGAGCTGTTTTTT	CATKAGTGNTGELFF	TRBJ2-2	TRBD1	.	TRBV24-1	15
TGCGCCAGCAGCTCAAGGGGGGAAGGCAACACTGAAGCTTTCTTT	CASSSRGEGNTEAFF	TRBJ1-1	.	once	TRBV5-1	15
TGTGCCTGGAGTGTATCGGATGGAAACACCATATATTTT	CAWSVSDGNTIYF	TRBJ1-3	.	.	TRBV30	13
TGTGCCAGCAGTGCGTTAGCTATGGGTAACACAGATACGCAGTATTTT	CASSALAMGNTDTQYF	TRBJ2-3	.	.	TRBV2	16
TGCAGCGTTGAAGGTATCGTGGACAGGGGACAGCGGTACAATGAGCAGTTCTTC	CSVEGIVDRGQRYNEQFF	TRBJ2-1	TRBD1	once	TRBV29-1	18
TGTGCCAGCAGCTTAGTTCAGAGGATCACAGATACGCAGTATTTT	CASSLVQRITDTQYF	TRBJ2-3	.	.	TRBV7-2	15
TGTGCCAGCAGTCTACGGCACTTTACGTGGGGCTACACCTTC	CASSLRHFTWGYTF	TRBJ1-2	.	.	TRBV28	14
TGTGCCAGCAGTGGTCATTTAGGCAGGGCCACCGGGGAGCTGTTTTTT	CASSGHLGRATGELFF	TRBJ2-2	.	.	TRBV25-1	16
TGCGCCAGCAGCTTTCTCGCAGGGAACACTGAAGCTTTCTTT	CASSFLAGNTEAFF	TRBJ1-1	.	.	TRBV5-1	14
TGTGCCAGCAGGCCACGAGGCGATACGCAGTATTTT	CASRPRGDTQYF	TRBJ2-3	.	few	TRBV12-3/TRBV12-4	12
TGTGCCAGCTCACTCGGACAGGGCCCTAACACTGAAGCTTTCTTT	CASSLGQGPNTEAFF	TRBJ1-1	TRBD1	.	TRBV18	15
TGTGCCTGGGAGGGGGGCCAATTTGAGGCTGAAGCTTTCTTT	CAWEGGQFEAEAFF	TRBJ1-1	.	.	TRBV30	14
TGTGCCAGCAGTCATACGGACACCTCCTACGAGCAGTACTTC	CASSHTDTSYEQYF	TRBJ2-7	.	once	TRBV6-5	14
TGTGCCAGCAGCCAGTGGGGGTATGAAAAACTGTTTTTT	CASSQWGYEKLFF	TRBJ1-4	.	.	TRBV27	13
TGTGCCATCAGTGACAGGGGAGACTATGGCTACACCTTC	CAISDRGDYGYTF	TRBJ1-2	.	.	TRBV10-3	13
TGTGCCAGCAGCACAGAGCCGGGGCCTAGAGAGACCCAGTACTTC	CASSTEPGPRETQYF	TRBJ2-5	.	.	TRBV5-5	15
TGTGCCAGCAGCGTAGTTCCAAACACTGAAGCTTTCTTT	CASSVVPNTEAFF	TRBJ1-1	.	.	TRBV9	13
TGCGCCAGCAGCTTGGCCAAGGGGTCTACCACCTATGGCTACACCTTC	CASSLAKGSTTYGYTF	TRBJ1-2	.	.	TRBV5-1	16
TGTGCCAGCAGCCAAAAGGGGGCCGGGGAGACCCAGTACTTC	CASSQKGAGETQYF	TRBJ2-5	TRBD1	.	TRBV9	14
TGTGCCACCAGCAACAGGGGATCCACTGAAGCTTTCTTT	CATSNRGSTEAFF	TRBJ1-1	TRBD1	.	TRBV24-1	13
TGTGCCACCAGTGATCCAGGGACGTCGCGGACCGGGGAGCTGTTTTTT	CATSDPGTSRTGELFF	TRBJ2-2	.	.	TRBV24-1	16
TGTGCCAGCAGGGAAGTCAGCGGGAGGGCCGGTCGGCACATTCAGTACTTC	CASREVSGRAGRHIQYF	TRBJ2-4	TRBD2	.	TRBV2	17